These 9 T cell receptor beta chains were sequenced from one sample in a study of OX40 agonist ivuxolimab in advanced cancers. Assay: immunoSEQ multiplex PCR; the TCRdb copy retains only in-frame clones and omits some. Counted here are more than 25,000 clones, about 81% occurring once; the ten biggest clones make up about 26%. The starting material was CD4+ or CD8+ T cells sorted from blood, obtained in a trial of the OX40 agonist ivuxolimab. All receptors derive from an adult with an advanced solid tumor such as melanoma, head and neck, liver or kidney cancer.

The J gene is TRBJ2-1, the V gene TRBV12-5; TRBD2 might be the D (5 bases). The CDR3 extends over 15 amino acids. The germline V gene has CDR1 LGHNT and CDR2 FRNRAP. V lost 0 bases to trimming and J lost 5 bases, with 11 bases between them. The CDR3 DNA sequence: TGTGCTAGTGGTTTGGTAGACTTAGCGAACAATGAGCAGTTCTTC. Protein sequence: CASGLVDLANNEQFF.

The J gene is TRBJ2-1, the V gene TRBV5-1, with D uncertain. Germline V gene sequence: CDR1 SGHRS, CDR2 YFSETQ. CDR3 size: 17 residues. With 7 bases removed from V and 1 base from J, the gap between germline ends came to 21 bases. The CDR3 loop is CASRPWSDPGSYNEQFF. DNA for the CDR3: TGCGCCAGCCGTCCCTGGTCTGATCCGGGTTCCTACAATGAGCAGTTCTTC.

The V call is TRBV9, the J call TRBJ2-7, with D uncertain. Germline lookup yields CDR1 SGDLS and CDR2 YYNGEE. The CDR3 sequence is 13 residues long. Trimming cost V 3 bases and J 2 bases, with 9 bases left between them. CDR3 in DNA: TGTGCCAGCAGCGGGCCCCTAGCCTACGAGCAGTACTTC. It translates to CASSGPLAYEQYF.

The chain is built from TRBV21-1 and TRBJ2-5; the D call TRBD2 from the table was never checked on the DNA. TRBV21-1 is termed a pseudogene. The CDR3 has 15 residues. CDR3 bases: TGTGCCAGCAGCTCTCGTGGAGGGCTCCAAGAGACCCAGTACTTC. This codes for CASSSRGGLQETQYF.

The genes are TRBV9 and TRBJ1-3, with D perhaps TRBD1 (6 bases). The length of the CDR3 is 16 residues. CDR1 SGDLS and CDR2 YYNGEE come from the germline V gene. V lost 0 bases to trimming and J lost 1 base, with 11 bases between them. Written as DNA, the CDR3 is TGTGCCAGCAGCGTAGCGGGGGCAAGGTCTGGAAACACCATATATTTT. Its translation: CASSVAGARSGNTIYF.

The chain carries TRBV9 and TRBJ2-7, with 7 bases matching TRBD1. V lost 3 bases to trimming and J lost 2 bases; unmatched junction nucleotides: 5. This CDR3 contains 14 residues. CDR1 and CDR2 (germline): SGDLS, YYNGEE. The CDR3 region is CASSEGGGPYEQYF. For the CDR3, the DNA is TGTGCCAGCAGCGAAGGGGGCGGCCCCTACGAGCAGTACTTC.

The genes are TRBV6-5 and TRBJ2-2; no reliable D call. Germline-derived CDR1 and CDR2 are MNHEY and SVGAGI. The CDR3 contains 13 residues. Deletions cut 5 bases from V and 6 bases from J, with 10 bases between. The CDR3 spells CASSAYSAGELFF. CDR3 DNA sequence: TGTGCCAGCAGTGCCTACTCGGCCGGGGAGCTGTTTTTT.

The V and J genes are TRBV2 and TRBJ2-1, with TRBD2 matching over 15 bases. The V segment lost 6 bases and the J segment 3 bases; nucleotides outside the gene matches: 6. Germline CDR1 SNHLY, CDR2 FYNNEI. The CDR3 has 17 residues. The chain's CDR3 is CASRDGTSGRFYNEQFF. CDR3 DNA: TGTGCCAGCAGAGATGGGACTAGCGGGAGGTTCTACAATGAGCAGTTCTTC.

The chain carries TRBV27 and TRBJ2-1, with D maybe TRBD1 (5 bases). Trimming took 1 base from V and 0 from J, leaving 16 bases between them. This CDR3 contains 18 residues. Germline CDR1 MNHEY, CDR2 SMNVEV (reference sequence). The CDR3 is CASSLYAGSGISYNEQFF. DNA for the CDR3: TGTGCCAGCAGTTTATACGCAGGATCAGGGATCTCCTACAATGAGCAGTTCTTC.